The 23 T cell receptor beta chains below were found in one sample sequenced in a study of CXCR3-negative and CXCR3-positive naive CD8 T cells. Via 5' RACE with UMI labels, TRB cDNA libraries were prepared. TCRdb re-called the 5' RACE reads; every CDR3 protein appears as one record, without DNA. The record lists around 47,000 distinct CDR3 sequences, of which the ten most abundant hold approximately 15%. The sample consisted of memory CD8+ T cells from blood. These receptors all stem from a human donor in good health. Some clones in this sample may be carry-over from other donors' samples.

V gene TRBV3-1 combines with J gene TRBJ1-1; no DNA is available, so the TRBD1 call from TCRdb remains unchecked. From germline, CDR1 is LGHDT and CDR2 YNNKEL (reference sequence). This CDR3 contains 14 residues. The CDR3 spells CASSQEVGDTEAFF.

The chain couples TRBV24-1 to TRBJ2-3; the TRBD2 assignment by TCRdb is unverifiable without DNA. From germline, CDR1 is KGHDR and CDR2 SFDVKD. CDR3 length equals 17 residues. The CDR3 loop is CATSDSRGLNVRDTQYF.

The chain recombines TRBV7-9 with TRBJ2-3. This CDR3 comprises 14 residues. Per the germline V gene, CDR1 is SEHNR and CDR2 is FQNEAQ (reference sequence). CDR3 in amino acids: CASVILTSTDTQYF.

The chain employs TRBV5-1 and TRBJ2-7; TCRdb gives TRBD1 as the D gene, but with no DNA this cannot be confirmed. This CDR3 region has 16 residues. Germline V CDR1 and CDR2: SGHRS, YFSETQ. The CDR3 loop reads CASSLAWGQEISEQYF.

The J gene is TRBJ2-7, the V gene TRBV12-3 or TRBV12-4. The CDR3 covers 12 residues. CDR3 sequence reads: CASRTRNYEQYF.

This sequence joins TRBV28 and TRBJ2-1; the TCRdb call, TRBD2, lacks DNA for checking. This CDR3 region has 15 residues. Germline-derived CDR1 and CDR2 are MDHEN and SYDVKM. CDR3 sequence: CASSLGLASYNEQFF.

The V gene is TRBV27, the J gene TRBJ2-1; lacking DNA, the TRBD1 call made by TCRdb goes unchecked. The CDR3 has 17 amino acids. Germline CDR1 reads MNHEY; CDR2 reads SMNVEV (reference sequence). CDR3 sequence: CASSLGTGLPSYNEQFF.

The chain couples TRBV7-9 to TRBJ2-1; TCRdb proposes TRBD1, but this gene call is untestable without DNA. From germline, CDR1 is SEHNR and CDR2 FQNEAQ (reference sequence). This CDR3 has 16 amino acids. CDR3 region: CASSPGGSWTYNEQFF.

V usage is TRBV20-1 and J usage is TRBJ1-1. The germline V gene has CDR1 DFQATT and CDR2 SNEGSKA (reference sequence). The CDR3 runs 13 residues. The chain's CDR3 is CSASSYTNTEAFF.

J is TRBJ1-1 and V is TRBV1; TCRdb indicates TRBD1, and absent DNA this call remains unverified. TRBV1 has pseudogene status. The CDR3 runs 16 residues. This CDR3 reads CTSSPRTGGNGDKAFF.

This chain connects TRBV15 to TRBJ2-1. Per germline, CDR1 LNHNV and CDR2 YYDKDF (reference sequence). This CDR3 is 16 amino acids long. This chain's CDR3 is CATSRGDRGFYNEQFF.

The V and J genes are TRBV7-9 and TRBJ1-1. Germline CDR1 reads SEHNR; CDR2 reads FQNEAQ (reference sequence). The CDR3 sequence is 13 residues long. CDR3 amino acids: CASSGVAANEAFF.

The rearrangement joins TRBV7-9 to TRBJ2-5. The CDR3 loop spans 14 amino acids. Per germline, CDR1 SEHNR and CDR2 FQNEAQ (reference sequence). CDR3 protein: CASSLTDGKETQYF.

This rearrangement joins TRBV7-6 to TRBJ2-2; the TCRdb D gene call, TRBD2, has no DNA to confirm it. Germline V gene lookup returns CDR1 SGHVS and CDR2 FNYEAQ. The CDR3 spans 16 residues. The CDR3: CASSRETVVAAGELFF.

The rearrangement uses TRBV7-6 and TRBJ2-5; the TRBD1 assignment by TCRdb is unverifiable without DNA. The germline V gene has CDR1 SGHVS and CDR2 FNYEAQ. The CDR3 length is 19 residues. The CDR3 reads CASSLDRAMQRGGQETQYF.

The J gene is TRBJ2-7, the V gene TRBV29-1. The germline V gene encodes CDR1 SQVTM and CDR2 ANQGSEA. This CDR3 has 11 residues. The CDR3 reads CSVDSAYEQYF.

The rearrangement joins TRBV7-9 to TRBJ2-4; TCRdb indicates TRBD1, and absent DNA this call remains unverified. The length of the CDR3 is 17 residues. Germline CDR1 and CDR2: SEHNR and FQNEAQ (reference sequence). This CDR3 is CASSSQAPGEAKNIQYF.

This sequence joins TRBV13 and TRBJ1-1; no DNA is available, so the TRBD1 call from TCRdb remains unchecked. Germline V gene data show CDR1 as PRHDT and CDR2 as FYEKMQ (reference sequence). The CDR3 spans 13 residues. CDR3: CASSFQGVTEAFF.

The V and J genes are TRBV28 and TRBJ2-7; the D gene TCRdb calls, TRBD1, cannot be checked with no DNA. CDR1 is MDHEN and CDR2 is SYDVKM in the germline V gene. The CDR3 has 13 amino acids. The CDR3 sequence is CASSEGTDYEQYF.

This sequence joins TRBV6-6 and TRBJ2-5; TCRdb indicates TRBD1, and absent DNA this call remains unverified. The CDR3 is made up of 16 amino acids. From germline, CDR1 is MNHNY and CDR2 SVGAGI (reference sequence). The chain's CDR3 is CASSGLRAGSQETQYF.

The chain combines TRBV28 with TRBJ2-3. From germline, CDR1 is MDHEN and CDR2 SYDVKM. The CDR3 totals 14 residues. The CDR3 sequence: CASSLVTSTDTQYF.

The rearrangement uses TRBV4-1 and TRBJ2-7; TCRdb's assignment of TRBD1 cannot be checked, as there is no DNA. Germline assignment: CDR1 MGHRA and CDR2 YSYEKL. The CDR3 consists of 16 residues. CDR3 protein: CASSQDWGGDSYEQYF.

The chain uses TRBV12-3 or TRBV12-4 and TRBJ2-2. The CDR3 runs to 15 residues. The CDR3: CASSLVSVNTGELFF.